This T cell receptor (beta chain) came from a study of cytomegalovirus exposure and HLA in healthy donors. PCR was performed using 60 Vbeta and 13 Jbeta primers. Data came from immunoSEQ multiplex PCR; TCRdb stores just in-frame clones and leaves some out. The sample includes about 140,000 clones, approximately 80% of them seen just once. Study-level points and caveats: Sequencing likely generated an artifact that appeared as a cluster of highly shared sequence variants. For TCR beta chains, V- and J-gene trimming was later linked to a missense DCLRE1C variant.

The CDR3 totals 14 residues. Germline V gene sequence: CDR1 SEHNR, CDR2 FQNEAQ (reference sequence). The junction had 3 bases not matched to a gene; V was cut back by 5 bases and J by 4 bases. Worth noting for this clone: Antigen specificity is unknown.

This chain uses TRBV7-9 with TRBJ1-3, with 9 bases lining up with TRBD1. This TCR was recovered from a man aged 25-45 years in good health and CMV-seronegative. Sequenced sample: PBMCs. The CDR3 sequence is CASSTTGGGNTIYF. The CDR3 bases are TGTGCCAGCAGCACGACAGGGGGGGGAAACACCATATATTTT. The full variable domain, in which reference TRBV7-9 and TRBJ1-3 provide the parts outside the CDR3, is DTGVSQNPRHKITKRGQNVTFRCDPISEHNRLYWYRQTLGQGPEFLTYFQNEAQLEKSRLLSDRFSAERPKGSFSTLEIQRTEQGDSAMYLCASSTTGGGNTIYFGEGSWLTVV.